The 13 T cell receptor beta chains given below trace back to one sample, sequenced in a study of blood T cells in healthy people across ages. It was with a sample-barcoded 5' primer and a J-beta primer mix that a second PCR of roughly 7 to 12 cycles was run. One entry per CDR3 protein, called by TCRdb with MiXCR from the 5' RACE reads. The sample comprises 600,000 to 650,000 distinct CDR3 sequences, 58% of which are singletons, and over 30% rests with the top ten. Material for sequencing was blood. The receptors come from a man between 60 and 75 years old in good health.

V usage is TRBV12-3 or TRBV12-4 and J usage is TRBJ1-6; 8 nucleotides agree with TRBD1. Losses at the gene ends were 6 bases for V and 9 bases for J; bases not matched to a gene: 7. The CDR3 spans 14 residues. The CDR3 loop reads CASRVDRVGSPLHF. The CDR3 bases are TGTGCCAGCAGGGTGGACAGGGTGGGTTCACCCCTCCACTTT.

The V gene is TRBV29-1, the J gene TRBJ2-1, with D maybe TRBD1 (6 bases). Germline loops: CDR1 SQVTM, CDR2 ANQGSEA. V lost 4 bases and J 10 bases, leaving 14 bases between the germline ends. The CDR3 is 12 amino acids. The CDR3 protein is CSVGPGDGEQFF. Here the CDR3 DNA reads TGCAGCGTTGGTCCAGGGGATGGGGAGCAGTTCTTC.

Notes on this clonotype: The junction does not match germline at one end; this may be a read error. The chain has TRBV7-8 and TRBJ2-3; a possible D gene is TRBD1 (5 bases). Germline V gene data show CDR1 as SGHVS and CDR2 as FQNEAQ. This CDR3 has 13 residues. The CDR3 DNA sequence: TGTGCCAGCAGCTTAGTCGAAACAGGTACGCAGTATTTT. As protein: CASSLVETGTQYF.

The rearrangement uses TRBV29-1 and TRBJ2-5; TRBD1 agrees at 7 bases. The V gene end was trimmed by 7 bases and the J gene end by 4 bases; junction bases not matched to a gene: 12. The CDR3 sequence is 14 residues long. From germline, CDR1 is SQVTM and CDR2 ANQGSEA. In nucleotides, the CDR3 is TGCAGCGGCCAGACAGGGTTCGTCGGAGAGACCCAGTACTTC. It is translated as CSGQTGFVGETQYF.

This clonotype came up once. This chain connects TRBV2 to TRBJ2-1; D gene ambiguous. The CDR3 has 12 residues. Germline values: CDR1 SNHLY, CDR2 FYNNEI. V was clipped by 2 bases and J by 10 bases, with 9 bases between them. As DNA, the CDR3 is TGTGCCAGCAGTGAACCTGTTGGGGAGCAGTTCTTC. It codes for CASSEPVGEQFF.

This clonotype appeared once. This chain joins TRBV15 and TRBJ1-4; D is uncertain. CDR1 and CDR2 from the germline V gene are LNHNV and YYDKDF (reference sequence). This CDR3 contains 14 residues. The germline V and J ends were trimmed by 1 base and 8 bases, with 11 bases remaining between them. The CDR3 nucleotides are TGTGCCACCAGCAGAGCTCGGGGTGCCGAAAAACTGTTTTTT. It translates to CATSRARGAEKLFF.

The sample holds a few counts of this clonotype. The rearrangement uses TRBV9 and TRBJ2-3, with TRBD2 as a possible D gene (6 bases). Germline V gene sequence: CDR1 SGDLS, CDR2 YYNGEE. Between the trimmed V and J ends, which lost 0 bases and 2 bases, there was a span of 10 bases. The CDR3 is 15 residues long. The CDR3 DNA is TGTGCCAGCAGCGTAGGCGCGGGACCCACAGATACGCAGTATTTT. It translates to CASSVGAGPTDTQYF.

The chain links TRBV28 to TRBJ1-2; tentatively, D is TRBD1 (6 bases). This CDR3 is 18 amino acids long. V lost 6 bases and J 2 bases, leaving 25 bases between the germline ends. Germline V gene data show CDR1 as MDHEN and CDR2 as SYDVKM. In DNA form, the CDR3 reads TGTGCCAGCAGCCCCCCAAAACCAAACAGGGCGGAAAACTATGGCTACACCTTC. Protein sequence: CASSPPKPNRAENYGYTF.

The chain uses TRBV25-1 and TRBJ1-2, with a weak D call TRBD1 (5 bases). The V gene's germline CDR1 is MGHDK and CDR2 SYGVNS. The V and J ends lost 6 bases and 10 bases respectively, with 12 bases between them. The CDR3 spans 11 residues. CDR3 in DNA: TGTGCCAGCAGAGAGGACACGTTCTACACCTTC. Translated: CASREDTFYTF.

The V gene is TRBV29-1, the J gene TRBJ1-1; D may be TRBD1 (6 bases). CDR1 is SQVTM, CDR2 ANQGSEA, per germline. V was pared by 4 bases and J by 1 base, with 13 bases between. This CDR3 is built from 14 residues. CDR3 DNA: TGCAGCGTTGTCGTACAGGGTCGGAACACTGAAGCTTTCTTT. Its translation is CSVVVQGRNTEAFF.

A word on this clonotype: Germline is not matched at one junction end, which may reflect a read error. The chain links TRBV27 to TRBJ1-2, with no clear D. Germline lookup yields CDR1 MNHEY and CDR2 SMNVEV (reference sequence). This CDR3 is built from 14 residues. This chain's CDR3 is CAGSLGGQDYGYTF. Here the CDR3 DNA reads TGTGCCGGCAGTTTAGGAGGTCAAGACTATGGCTACACCTTC.

The V call is TRBV6-2 or TRBV6-3, the J call TRBJ1-2, with a weak D call TRBD1 (5 bases). V was shortened by 10 bases and J by 2 bases, with 17 bases between the two germline ends. Germline values: CDR1 MNHEY, CDR2 SVGEGT. The CDR3 totals 14 residues. CDR3 in DNA: TGTGCCACCAAAGACCGGGACGGCAACTATGGCTACACCTTC. Residues: CATKDRDGNYGYTF.

The sample holds many counts of this clonotype. The chain uses TRBV5-1 and TRBJ1-1; D is unresolved. Trimming removed 0 bases at V and 1 base at J, with 10 bases between. CDR1 and CDR2 (germline): SGHRS, YFSETQ. The CDR3 consists of 15 residues. The CDR3 region has the DNA TGCGCCAGCAGCTTGGGGACGACTGCGAACACTGAAGCTTTCTTT. Protein product: CASSLGTTANTEAFF. The full variable domain, in which reference TRBV5-1 and TRBJ1-1 provide the parts outside the CDR3, is KAGVTQTPRYLIKTRGQQVTLSCSPISGHRSVSWYQQTPGQGLQFLFEYFSETQRNKGNFPGRFSGRQFSNSRSEMNVSTLELGDSALYLCASSLGTTANTEAFFGQGTRLTVV.